The entry below describes one TCR beta chain. This clone registers as medium-sized (0.01 to 0.1%) within its sample. The antigen it binds to is not known. No much larger clone is present one base from it, and per-base qualities are unavailable. Before undergoing thyroid surgery, none of the patients had been given any kind of treatment. Using T-cell receptor beta sequencing, the researchers looked back retrospectively at clinical samples from patients, gathered between about 2011 and 2019. The method behind the library was PCR. Sequenced on an Illumina HiSeq 4000. High-throughput sequencing was used to profile the TCR beta-chain CDR3 region of every patient. The study's processing was this. Drawing on CDR3 differences between clinicopathological groups, the researchers built a classifier meant to tell apart patients with distant-metastatic papillary thyroid cancer. Repertoire diversity was assessed with the Shannon index, and tumor-blood repertoire similarity with the Morisita-Horn index. In-frame beta chains were kept once TCRdb had trimmed the public reads at Q25 with fastp and called clones with MiXCR. Clone size and V and J calls follow TCRdb, not the original study. Recorded for this sample are 40,000 to 50,000 clones; roughly 12% of them occurred a single time. The ten largest clones capture 9% of the sample.

This entry comes from a study of metastatic and nonmetastatic thyroid tumors (dated by TCRdb to about 2020). Study-wide context: Repertoires were compared across peripheral blood and tumor or nodule tissue samples from malignant and benign thyroid patients. The paper's findings and limits, for the study overall: TCR beta diversity was reported as significantly higher in malignant tumors than in benign nodules, in both blood and tumor samples.

CDR1 and CDR2, per the germline V gene, are MDHEN and SYDVKM. The cysteine opens and the phenylalanine closes a CDR3 of 14 amino acids. Solely the CDR3 DNA is kept, with 42 bases framed from the first base. V sheds 3 bases and J sheds 3 bases, leaving 12 bases between their ends. The chain uses TRBV28 and TRBJ2-7, and perhaps TRBD2 as D gene, on 5 matching bases. This TCR was recovered from a male donor with papillary thyroid cancer or a benign thyroid nodule (not recorded which). Some clones in this sample may be carry-over from other donors' samples. Material: blood. The sequenced DNA: TGTGCCAGCAGTTTCTACGGCGGAGGCTACGAGCAGTACTTC. Its translation is CASSFYGGGYEQYF. This CDR3, with the reference TRBV28 and TRBJ2-7 proteins standing in past its ends, gives the full variable domain DVKVTQSSRYLVKRTGEKVFLECVQDMDHENMFWYRQDPGLGLRLIYFSYDVKMKEKGDIPEGYSVSREKKERFSLILESASTNQTSMYLCASSFYGGGYEQYFGPGTRLTVT.